This T cell receptor (beta chain) was sequenced for a study of T cells after yellow fever vaccination. The V gene's germline CDR1 is DFQATT and CDR2 SNEGSKA (reference sequence). This CDR3 has 13 residues. Using its own MiXCR run on the 5' RACE reads, TCRdb lists one record per CDR3 protein. The repertoire holds tens of thousands of distinct CDR3 sequences, with 3.4% as singletons. Regarding the study as a whole: Sorted memory cells at day 0 lacked detectable levels of almost all vaccine-responding clonotypes.

This clonotype was counted many times. Relative to the germline gene, one junction end is altered; a read error may explain this. V and J are TRBV20-1 and TRBJ1-1, with D unresolved. The origin of this receptor is a man younger than 35 who received the YFV17D yellow fever vaccine. The sample in question was PBMCs, either bulk or a sorted T-cell subset (CD4+, CD8+, memory, or dextramer-sorted; not recorded which), obtained roughly 45 days after the first yellow fever vaccination. This CDR3 reads CSARAPWNAEAFF. The CDR3 DNA reads as TGCAGTGCTAGAGCTCCCTGGAACGCTGAAGCTTTCTTT.